One sample yielded the 9 T cell receptor beta chains listed below, sequenced in a study of blood T cell repertoires in COVID-19. The method was immunoSEQ multiplex PCR; TCRdb's version includes in-frame clones alone and lacks a portion of them. Here the sample spans tens of thousands of clones, 75% to 90% being singletons. The sample taken for sequencing was peripheral blood. All receptors derive from a man in his forties or fifties with active COVID-19.

The chain couples TRBV5-1 to TRBJ2-2, with TRBD1 matching 11 bases. J gave up 7 bases and V 7 bases, and 9 bases lay outside the gene matches. From germline, CDR1 is SGHRS and CDR2 YFSETQ. CDR3 size: 15 residues. The CDR3: CASSPDRGLGGELFF. CDR3 nucleotides: TGCGCCAGCTCGCCGGACAGGGGGCTTGGCGGGGAGCTGTTTTTT.

The chain has TRBV5-1 and TRBJ2-2, with D maybe TRBD2 (5 bases). Trimming left V 4 bases short and J 7 bases short, with 20 bases between. This CDR3 has 16 amino acids. CDR1 is SGHRS and CDR2 is YFSETQ in the germline V gene. The CDR3 sequence: CASSPLPSTEGGELFF. In DNA form, the CDR3 reads TGCGCCAGCAGCCCTTTACCGTCTACAGAGGGCGGGGAGCTGTTTTTT.

The V call is TRBV27, the J call TRBJ2-7; 10 bases are shared with TRBD2. The CDR3 is 15 amino acids. With 10 bases clipped from V and 0 bases from J, the junction kept 9 bases outside the gene matches. Germline values: CDR1 MNHEY, CDR2 SMNVEV (reference sequence). The DNA of the CDR3 is TGTGCCACCGTTCGAACTAGCGGGGTCTCCTACGAGCAGTACTTC. Its protein product is CATVRTSGVSYEQYF.

This clone turned up a few times. V and J are TRBV4-2 and TRBJ2-1; D is ambiguous. There are 14 residues in the CDR3. Germline loops: CDR1 LGHNA, CDR2 YNFKEQ. Trimming cost V 0 bases and J 4 bases, with 7 bases left between them. CDR3 coding DNA: TGTGCCAGCAGCCAAGAAACTGAATACAATGAGCAGTTCTTC. Encoded protein: CASSQETEYNEQFF.

The V call is TRBV7-2, the J call TRBJ2-7; 9 nucleotides align to TRBD2. V was pared by 4 bases and J by 6 bases, with 10 bases of the junction left unmatched. The germline gives CDR1 SGHTA, CDR2 FQGNSA. The CDR3 sequence is 15 residues long. The DNA for the CDR3 is TGTGCCAGCAGCTCCCCGGGACTAGCCATCGGCGAGCAGTACTTC. Amino acids: CASSSPGLAIGEQYF.

The gene calls are TRBV24-1 and TRBJ1-2, with D perhaps TRBD1 (5 bases). Germline V CDR1 and CDR2: KGHDR, SFDVKD. Trimming took off 1 base at V and 4 bases at J, with 12 bases between the two ends. This CDR3 contains 15 residues. The CDR3 nucleotides are TGTGCCACCAGTGATTTAACAGGTCCCCCCTATGGCTACACCTTC. Its translation is CATSDLTGPPYGYTF.

The chain is built from TRBV6-5 and TRBJ1-2; the D gene is possibly TRBD1 (6 bases). V was shortened by 9 bases and J by 4 bases, with 9 bases between the two germline ends. The CDR3 runs to 11 residues. Germline CDR1 and CDR2: MNHEY and SVGAGI. The CDR3 DNA reads TGTGCCAGAGGGGGGGGCTATGGCTACACCTTC. Translating it yields CARGGGYGYTF.

The chain employs TRBV6-2 or TRBV6-3 and TRBJ2-4, with D possibly being TRBD2 (5 bases). The CDR3 loop spans 17 amino acids. Trimming removed 6 bases from V and 1 base from J, with 19 bases in between. From germline, CDR1 is MNHEY and CDR2 SVGEGT. CDR3 bases: TGTGCCAGCAGCCCTCTGAGGGTAGAGTCGGCCAAAAACATTCAGTACTTC. Residues: CASSPLRVESAKNIQYF.

The chain recombines TRBV18 with TRBJ2-7, with D perhaps TRBD1 (6 bases). V was clipped by 1 base and J by 3 bases, with 16 bases between them. Germline V lookup: CDR1 KGHSH, CDR2 LQKENI. This CDR3 contains 16 residues. CDR3 sequence: CASSPLGFRGGYEQYF. The DNA for the CDR3 is TGTGCCAGCTCACCACTTGGTTTCAGGGGTGGCTACGAGCAGTACTTC.